The 28 T cell receptor beta chains below come from one sample, sequenced in a study of T cells in Graves' hyperthyroidism and ophthalmopathy. The TCR beta CDR3 regions underwent amplification using RNA transcripts as the source. Carried out on the TCR CDR3, a first-round RT-PCR used the HTBI primer set. TCRdb called the multiplex PCR reads again in MiXCR, with one record for every CDR3 protein. The repertoire holds hundreds of thousands of distinct CDR3 sequences, more than 30% seen once, with approximately 8.7% in the top ten. The specimen was blood. The source of these receptors is a man aged 18 to 29 with Graves' hyperthyroidism.

The rearrangement links TRBV12-3 or TRBV12-4 to TRBJ2-5; 7 bases are a match to TRBD2. The V segment lost 7 bases and the J segment 5 bases; nucleotides outside the gene matches: 10. The CDR3 contains 14 residues. For the CDR3, the DNA is TGTGCCAGCACTCATAGCGGGTGGGTCGAGACCCAGTACTTC. This encodes CASTHSGWVETQYF.

The rearrangement links TRBV20-1 to TRBJ2-2; 9 nucleotides agree with TRBD2. There are 17 residues in the CDR3. The V and J ends lost 1 base and 4 bases, in that order; junction bases with no gene match: 10. From germline, CDR1 is DFQATT and CDR2 SNEGSKA (reference sequence). Here the CDR3 reads CSARAQREASGTGELFF. For the CDR3, the DNA is TGCAGTGCTAGAGCCCAGCGGGAGGCAAGTGGCACCGGGGAGCTGTTTTTT.

V usage is TRBV6-5 and J usage is TRBJ1-5; no clear D gene. This CDR3 has 14 residues. CDR1 and CDR2 (germline): MNHEY, SVGAGI. The V end was cut by 0 bases, the J end by 11 bases, with 14 bases between. The CDR3 DNA sequence: TGTGCCAGCAGTTACTCGACCAGAGAATCAGCCCAGCATTTT. This encodes CASSYSTRESAQHF.

The CDR3 sequence is CSVDLAGQGGGGYTF. CDR3 in DNA: TGCAGCGTTGATTTAGCCGGGCAGGGCGGCGGGGGCTACACCTTC. The chain joins TRBV29-1 to TRBJ1-2; D perhaps matches TRBD1 (5 bases). Germline lookup yields CDR1 SQVTM and CDR2 ANQGSEA. This CDR3 has 15 amino acids. V lost 3 bases and J 8 bases, leaving 22 bases between the germline ends.

On this clonotype: The final CDR3 position lacks the conserved phenylalanine or tryptophan, pointing to a likely read error. The CDR3 loop is CASSQDMADTIYS. The CDR3 DNA reads TGCGCCAGCAGCCAAGATATGGCCGACACCATATATTCT. The chain couples TRBV4-3 to TRBJ1-3, with D unresolved. Germline CDR1 and CDR2: LGHNA and YSLEER. This CDR3 has 13 residues. Trimming cost V 0 bases and J 8 bases, with 8 bases left between them.

This clonotype was counted at least ten times. The rearrangement links TRBV9 to TRBJ2-5, with D possibly being TRBD1 (5 bases). This CDR3 is 14 amino acids long. V lost 0 bases and J 2 bases, leaving 8 bases between the germline ends. Germline CDR1 and CDR2: SGDLS and YYNGEE. The CDR3 reads CASSVGAGQETQYF. CDR3 bases: TGTGCCAGCAGCGTAGGGGCAGGGCAAGAGACCCAGTACTTC.

This clonotype was observed at least ten times. V and J are TRBV5-6 and TRBJ1-5; D gene ambiguous. Trimming left V 0 bases short and J 6 bases short, with 7 bases between. Germline V gene lookup returns CDR1 SGHDT and CDR2 YYEEEE. The CDR3 covers 13 residues. Here the CDR3 DNA reads TGTGCCAGCAGCTTGGGGTTCGGTCAGCCCCAGCATTTT. Its protein is CASSLGFGQPQHF. The full variable domain, completed using reference TRBV5-6 and TRBJ1-5, is DAGVTQSPTHLIKTRGQQVTLRCSPKSGHDTVSWYQQALGQGPQFIFQYYEEEERQRGNFPDRFSGHQFPNYSSELNVNALLLGDSALYLCASSLGFGQPQHFGDGTRLSIL.

J is TRBJ2-5 and V is TRBV5-1; D remains unclear. V was cut by 6 bases and J by 7 bases, with 7 bases left in between. The CDR3 totals 10 residues. The germline V gene has CDR1 SGHRS and CDR2 YFSETQ. The CDR3 reads CASTDSTQYF. The CDR3 region has the DNA TGCGCCAGCACAGACTCGACCCAGTACTTC. The full variable domain, completed using reference TRBV5-1 and TRBJ2-5, is KAGVTQTPRYLIKTRGQQVTLSCSPISGHRSVSWYQQTPGQGLQFLFEYFSETQRNKGNFPGRFSGRQFSNSRSEMNVSTLELGDSALYLCASTDSTQYFGPGTRLLVL.

On this clonotype itself: Compared with germline, one end of the junction differs, possibly owing to a read error. The V and J genes are TRBV6-5 and TRBJ2-5; tentative D call: TRBD2 (6 bases). The CDR3 is made up of 14 amino acids. Germline assignment: CDR1 MNHEY and CDR2 SVGAGI. The DNA of the CDR3 is TGTGTCAGCAGTGGGGGGAGGAGGGCAGAGACCCAGTACTTC. It translates to CVSSGGRRAETQYF.

Comment on this clonotype: Germline is not matched at one junction end, which may reflect a read error. The V and J genes are TRBV10-3 and TRBJ2-7, with 8 bases that match TRBD1. CDR3 length equals 14 residues. Germline V gene data show CDR1 as ENHRY and CDR2 as SYGVKD. In nucleotides, the CDR3 is TGTGCCAGCAGTCGACAGGGGTGGACCTACGAGCAGTACTTC. As protein: CASSRQGWTYEQYF.

This clonotype has ten or more counts. The rearrangement joins TRBV15 to TRBJ1-6, with 7 bases matching TRBD1. This CDR3 is built from 14 residues. The germline V gene encodes CDR1 LNHNV and CDR2 YYDKDF (reference sequence). Trimming at V came to 4 bases and at J to 9 bases, leaving 6 bases not matched to a gene. CDR3 DNA: TGTGCCACCAGCACACAGGGGTTCAGTTCACCCCTCCACTTT. Translated: CATSTQGFSSPLHF.

V is TRBV10-2 and J is TRBJ1-2; D ambiguous. Trimming took off 9 bases at V and 2 bases at J, with 10 bases between the two ends. The germline V gene has CDR1 WSHSY and CDR2 SAAADI. The CDR3 has 12 residues. The CDR3 coding sequence is TGCGCCAGTATGGATCCAAACTATGGCTACACCTTC. The encoded protein is CASMDPNYGYTF.

Notes on this clonotype: Compared with germline, one end of the junction differs, possibly owing to a read error. The chain couples TRBV20-1 to TRBJ2-7; no clear D. Germline V CDR1 and CDR2: DFQATT, SNEGSKA (reference sequence). The CDR3 has 10 amino acids. The CDR3 sequence is CSAPTYEQCF. Written as DNA, the CDR3 is TGCAGTGCACCCACCTACGAGCAGTGCTTC.

This clonotype was counted at least ten times. V is TRBV14 and J is TRBJ1-2, with D unresolved. Trimming took 4 bases from V and 5 from J, leaving 20 bases between them. The CDR3 has 16 residues. Germline lookup yields CDR1 SGHDN and CDR2 FVKESK. CDR3 residues: CASSPPDVTGDYGYTF. The CDR3 coding sequence is TGTGCCAGCAGCCCTCCCGACGTCACCGGGGATTATGGCTACACCTTC.

The gene calls are TRBV4-2 and TRBJ1-3; D is ambiguous. Germline V CDR1 and CDR2: LGHNA, YNFKEQ. V lost 1 base and J 4 bases, leaving 14 bases between the germline ends. The CDR3 consists of 16 residues. CDR3 nucleotides: TGTGCCAGCAGCCAAGGTCCCCCGGGATTCGGAAACACCATATATTTT. Protein: CASSQGPPGFGNTIYF.

The J gene is TRBJ2-1, the V gene TRBV29-1; D remains unclear. This CDR3 comprises 12 residues. Trimming took off 2 bases at V and 6 bases at J, with 8 bases between the two ends. Per the germline V gene, CDR1 is SQVTM and CDR2 is ANQGSEA. CDR3 sequence: CSVETNSNEQFF. The CDR3 bases are TGCAGCGTTGAAACCAACAGCAATGAGCAGTTCTTC.

The CDR3 reads CASSLGIFEAFF. The CDR3 DNA reads as TGTGCCAGCAGCTTGGGGATTTTTGAAGCTTTCTTT. The chain combines TRBV5-6 with TRBJ1-1; D is uncertain. CDR3 length: 12 residues. Trimming took off 0 bases at V and 7 bases at J, with 7 bases between the two ends. CDR1 and CDR2 from the germline V gene are SGHDT and YYEEEE.

This clonotype was seen repeatedly, ten times or more. This chain joins TRBV29-1 and TRBJ2-5; D call uncertain. V gave up 2 bases and J gave up 1 base, with 8 bases separating them. There are 13 residues in the CDR3. Germline V gives CDR1 SQVTM, CDR2 ANQGSEA. The CDR3 spells CSVEISIQETQYF. CDR3 sequence (DNA): TGCAGCGTTGAAATCAGTATCCAAGAGACCCAGTACTTC.

The chain employs TRBV7-9 and TRBJ1-1; TRBD1 is a possible D gene (5 bases). This CDR3 spans 16 amino acids. V dropped 5 bases and J dropped 3 bases, with 19 bases sitting between them. Germline V gene lookup returns CDR1 SEHNR and CDR2 FQNEAQ (reference sequence). CDR3 in amino acids: CASSPHLGDPDTEAFF. The CDR3 DNA reads as TGTGCCAGCAGCCCTCATCTGGGGGATCCGGACACTGAAGCTTTCTTT.

This clonotype has at least ten counts. This sequence joins TRBV29-1 and TRBJ1-1; D is uncertain. With 4 bases removed from V and 5 bases from J, the gap between germline ends came to 11 bases. The CDR3 extends over 12 amino acids. Looked up from germline, CDR1 is SQVTM and CDR2 is ANQGSEA. The CDR3 DNA reads TGCAGCGTTGCCGGGTGGAGGACTGAAGCTTTCTTT. Its protein product is CSVAGWRTEAFF.

This clonotype was counted only a few times. The CDR3 sequence is CASSIRRYEQYF. The CDR3 DNA reads as TGTGCCAGCAGTATTAGACGCTACGAGCAGTACTTC. The rearrangement links TRBV12-3 or TRBV12-4 to TRBJ2-7; unclear D gene. V dropped 5 bases and J dropped 3 bases, with 8 bases sitting between them. The CDR3 covers 12 residues.

This clonotype was detected many times. The V gene is TRBV19, the J gene TRBJ2-2; no reliable D call. This CDR3 comprises 14 residues. Germline CDR1 is LNHDA and CDR2 is SQIVND (reference sequence). V shed 7 bases and J shed 0 bases, with 9 bases lying between them. CDR3 in amino acids: CASTSETNTGELFF. In DNA form, the CDR3 reads TGTGCCAGTACCAGCGAAACGAACACCGGGGAGCTGTTTTTT. Complete variable domain (other parts from reference TRBV19 and TRBJ2-2): DGGITQSPKYLFRKEGQNVTLSCEQNLNHDAMYWYRQDPGQGLRLIYYSQIVNDFQKGDIAEGYSVSREKKESFPLTVTSAQKNPTAFYLCASTSETNTGELFFGEGSRLTVL.

This clonotype was observed a handful of times. V is TRBV7-9 and J is TRBJ1-5, with a possible D match to TRBD1 (6 bases). The CDR3 covers 15 residues. Germline lookup yields CDR1 SEHNR and CDR2 FQNEAQ (reference sequence). Between the trimmed V and J ends, which lost 5 bases and 3 bases, there was a span of 14 bases. In DNA form, the CDR3 reads TGTGCCAGCAGCCTAGAGGGGGGTTTCAATCAGCCCCAGCATTTT. Translating gives CASSLEGGFNQPQHF.

V gene TRBV4-1 combines with J gene TRBJ2-6, with D perhaps TRBD2 (5 bases). The CDR3 covers 18 residues. V dropped 3 bases and J dropped 0 bases, with 15 bases sitting between them. CDR1 MGHRA and CDR2 YSYEKL come from the germline V gene. CDR3 coding DNA: TGCGCCAGCAGCCAGCGGAGCAGGAGGATCTCTGGGGCCAACGTCCTGACTTTC. Translation gives CASSQRSRRISGANVLTF.

The chain is built from TRBV25-1 and TRBJ2-7; D call uncertain. Germline V gives CDR1 MGHDK, CDR2 SYGVNS. The CDR3 is 15 amino acids. V lost 4 bases, J lost 0 bases, and 13 bases lay in between. The CDR3 here is CASSAHVGNSYEQYF. In DNA form, the CDR3 reads TGTGCCAGCAGTGCCCACGTGGGCAACTCCTACGAGCAGTACTTC.

This chain uses TRBV9 with TRBJ2-7; D is undetermined. CDR3 length: 13 amino acids. CDR1 is SGDLS and CDR2 is YYNGEE in the germline V gene. Trimming took 1 base from V and 0 from J, leaving 5 bases between them. CDR3 amino acids: CASSVTDSYEQYF. The CDR3 DNA reads TGTGCCAGCAGCGTAACGGACTCCTACGAGCAGTACTTC.

This clonotype showed up many times. This sequence joins TRBV25-1 and TRBJ2-6; TRBD2 might be the D (6 bases). CDR3 length equals 17 residues. The V gene lost 7 bases and the J gene lost 0 bases, with 16 bases spanning the gap. The V gene's germline CDR1 is MGHDK and CDR2 SYGVNS. Here the CDR3 DNA reads TGTGCCAGCACCGGGGGACGGAAGAACTCTGGGGCCAACGTCCTGACTTTC. It is translated as CASTGGRKNSGANVLTF.

V usage is TRBV19 and J usage is TRBJ1-1; 9 bases line up with TRBD1. Germline V CDR1 and CDR2: LNHDA, SQIVND (reference sequence). The CDR3 is 12 residues long. J gave up 11 bases and V 7 bases, and 8 bases lay outside the gene matches. CDR3 coding DNA: TGTGCCAGTAACTACGGGACAGGGAATGCTTTCTTT. It specifies CASNYGTGNAFF.